This TCR beta chain was profiled in a study of cytomegalovirus exposure and HLA in healthy donors. Study-level background: Earlier, some 170 million T cells were analyzed, and fewer than 120 million unique TCR beta sequences were found among them.

A word on this clone: The antigen remains undetermined.

Per germline, CDR1 SQVTM and CDR2 ANQGSEA. This CDR3 spans 12 amino acids. V trimming: 7 bases; J trimming: 4 bases; junction bases outside the gene matches: 7. The PCR was carried out with 60 Vbeta primers and 13 Jbeta primers. This table comes from immunoSEQ multiplex PCR, and its TCRdb copy is limited to in-frame clones, with some not included. The table includes around 220,000 clones, approximately 70% detected once. Whole-study results and caveats: Earlier analysis yielded a pattern in which most TCR beta V segments were productive about 90% or about 30% of the time. Later analysis identified several of the most significant clusters that appeared linked to common viral pathogens.

The genes are TRBV29-1 and TRBJ2-7; 7 nucleotides align to TRBD1. The sequence was obtained from a young woman in good health and CMV-seronegative. Sequenced material: PBMCs. The DNA of the CDR3 is TGCAGCGCCGGGACAGATTGGTACGAGCAGTACTTC. Encoded protein: CSAGTDWYEQYF.